Listed below are T cell receptor beta chains from one sample, sequenced in a study of identical twins. One entry per CDR3 protein results from TCRdb running MiXCR on the 5' RACE reads. The sample records 1.5 million or so distinct CDR3 sequences, under 35% being singletons. Input material: cord blood. Source of these receptors: a newborn girl in good health. Both conserved end residues are part of each CDR3. A D gene is named only where the DNA matches it firmly. The size of a clone is reported for some rows only, either as once, few or many, or as a class for expanded clones.

CDR3aa: CASSFSAGYEQYF; CDR3nt: TGTGCCAGCAGTTTCTCAGCGGGTTACGAGCAGTACTTC; abundance: many; d_gene: -; v_gene: TRBV27; j_gene: TRBJ2-7
CDR3aa: CASRYRVAGVPYF; CDR3nt: TGTGCCAGCAGATATAGGGTGGCGGGAGTGCCGTACTTC; abundance: -; d_gene: TRBD2; v_gene: TRBV7-9; j_gene: TRBJ2-7
CDR3aa: CAIRDSLDTQYF; CDR3nt: TGTGCCATCAGGGACTCCTTAGATACGCAGTATTTT; abundance: -; d_gene: -; v_gene: TRBV10-3; j_gene: TRBJ2-3
CDR3aa: CASSLVGARSSGANVLTF; CDR3nt: TGTGCCAGCAGCTTAGTGGGAGCACGGAGCTCTGGGGCCAACGTCCTGACTTTC; abundance: -; d_gene: -; v_gene: TRBV7-2; j_gene: TRBJ2-6
CDR3aa: CASSQSSDHTDTQYF; CDR3nt: TGTGCCAGCAGCCAGTCTAGCGACCACACAGATACGCAGTATTTT; abundance: -; d_gene: -; v_gene: TRBV3-1; j_gene: TRBJ2-3
CDR3aa: CSARELALSTDTQYF; CDR3nt: TGCAGTGCTAGAGAACTAGCGCTTAGCACAGATACGCAGTATTTT; abundance: -; d_gene: TRBD2; v_gene: TRBV20-1; j_gene: TRBJ2-3
CDR3aa: CASSPGTDSSGNTIYF; CDR3nt: TGTGCCAGCAGTCCCGGGACGGATAGCTCTGGAAACACCATATATTTT; abundance: -; d_gene: -; v_gene: TRBV2; j_gene: TRBJ1-3
CDR3aa: CSARLAGGGYNEQFF; CDR3nt: TGCAGTGCTCGACTAGCGGGAGGGGGGTACAATGAGCAGTTCTTC; abundance: -; d_gene: TRBD2; v_gene: TRBV20-1; j_gene: TRBJ2-1
CDR3aa: CASSQEVKLAGLDTQYF; CDR3nt: TGTGCCAGCAGCCAAGAAGTCAAACTAGCGGGTTTGGATACGCAGTATTTT; abundance: -; d_gene: TRBD2; v_gene: TRBV3-1; j_gene: TRBJ2-3
CDR3aa: CASRISGRGVNEQFF; CDR3nt: TGTGCCAGCAGGATTAGCGGGAGAGGGGTGAATGAGCAGTTCTTC; abundance: -; d_gene: TRBD2; v_gene: TRBV27; j_gene: TRBJ2-1
CDR3aa: CASSLVSGRPQSQFF; CDR3nt: TGTGCCAGCAGCTTAGTTAGCGGGAGGCCACAGTCGCAGTTCTTC; abundance: -; d_gene: TRBD2; v_gene: TRBV5-4; j_gene: TRBJ2-1
CDR3aa: CASSHPGRGTDTQYF; CDR3nt: TGTGCCAGTAGCCATCCGGGCAGGGGGACAGATACGCAGTATTTT; abundance: few; d_gene: TRBD1; v_gene: TRBV19; j_gene: TRBJ2-3